This record looks at one T cell receptor (beta chain) sequence and its context. The data derive from a study of blood T cell repertoires in COVID-19. CDR3 length: 15 amino acids. Trimming stripped 4 bases from V and 2 bases from J, with 15 bases between. CDR1 is SNHLY and CDR2 is FYNNEI in the germline V gene. As processed by the authors: Researchers report that nucleated cell counts were estimated from reference gene primer amplification. Sequencing was performed with immunoSEQ multiplex PCR; in TCRdb, only in-frame clones are kept and a portion is missing. V and J calls plus clone size are reproduced from that table; the DNA served to infer D and trimming. The sample consists of fewer than 300,000 clones, 90% to 95% of them appearing once.

The TCR comes from a woman aged 25 to 45 with COVID-19, enrolled during active disease. Sequencing used peripheral blood. The gene calls are TRBV2 and TRBJ2-7; perhaps TRBD1 as D (5 bases). Here the CDR3 reads CASSASSRVPYEQYF. CDR3 in DNA: TGTGCCAGCAGTGCCAGTTCCAGGGTGCCCTACGAGCAGTACTTC.